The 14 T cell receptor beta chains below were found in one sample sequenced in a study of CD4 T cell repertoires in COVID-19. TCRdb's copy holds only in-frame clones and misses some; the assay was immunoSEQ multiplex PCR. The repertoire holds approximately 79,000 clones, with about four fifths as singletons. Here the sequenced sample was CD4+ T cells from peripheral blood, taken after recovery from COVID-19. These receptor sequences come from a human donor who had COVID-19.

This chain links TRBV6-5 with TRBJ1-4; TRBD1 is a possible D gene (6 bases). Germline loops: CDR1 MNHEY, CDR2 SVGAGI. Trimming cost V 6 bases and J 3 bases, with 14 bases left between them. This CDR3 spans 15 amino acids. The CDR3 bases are TGTGCCAGCAGCCGTCCGGGACAAGCTAATGAAAAACTGTTTTTT. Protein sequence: CASSRPGQANEKLFF.

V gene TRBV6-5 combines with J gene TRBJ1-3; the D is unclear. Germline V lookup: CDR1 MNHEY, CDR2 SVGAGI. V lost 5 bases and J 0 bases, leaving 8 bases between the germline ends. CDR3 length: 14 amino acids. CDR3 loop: CASSITLSGNTIYF. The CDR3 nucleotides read TGTGCCAGCAGTATTACCCTCTCTGGAAACACCATATATTTT.

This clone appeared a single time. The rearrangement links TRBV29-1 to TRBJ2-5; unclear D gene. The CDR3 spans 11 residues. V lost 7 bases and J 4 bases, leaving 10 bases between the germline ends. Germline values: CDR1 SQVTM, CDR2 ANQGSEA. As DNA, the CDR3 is TGCAGCGCCGATTACGGAGAGACCCAGTACTTC. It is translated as CSADYGETQYF.

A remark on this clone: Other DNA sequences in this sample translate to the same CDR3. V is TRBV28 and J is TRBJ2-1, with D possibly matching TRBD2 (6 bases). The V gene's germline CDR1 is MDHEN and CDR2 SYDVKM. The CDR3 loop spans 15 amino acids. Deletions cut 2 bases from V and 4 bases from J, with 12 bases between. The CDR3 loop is CASSLRDGGYNEQFF. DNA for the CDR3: TGTGCCAGCAGTTTAAGGGACGGGGGATACAATGAGCAGTTCTTC.

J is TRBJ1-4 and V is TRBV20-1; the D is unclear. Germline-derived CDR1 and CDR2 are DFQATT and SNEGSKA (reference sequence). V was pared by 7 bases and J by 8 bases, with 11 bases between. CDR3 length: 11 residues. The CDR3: CSGASGEKLFF. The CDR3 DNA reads TGCAGTGGGGCTTCGGGCGAAAAACTGTTTTTT.

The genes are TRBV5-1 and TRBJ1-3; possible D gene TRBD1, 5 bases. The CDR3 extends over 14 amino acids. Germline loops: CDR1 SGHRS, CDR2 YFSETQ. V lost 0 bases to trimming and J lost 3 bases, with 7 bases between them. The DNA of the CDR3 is TGCGCCAGCAGCTTGGCAGGGTTTGGAAACACCATATATTTT. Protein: CASSLAGFGNTIYF.

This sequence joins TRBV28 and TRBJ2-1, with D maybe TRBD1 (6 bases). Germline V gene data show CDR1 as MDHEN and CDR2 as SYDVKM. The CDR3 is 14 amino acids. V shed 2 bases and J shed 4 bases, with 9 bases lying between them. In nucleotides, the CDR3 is TGTGCCAGCAGTTTAGGACAGACTTACAATGAGCAGTTCTTC. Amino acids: CASSLGQTYNEQFF.

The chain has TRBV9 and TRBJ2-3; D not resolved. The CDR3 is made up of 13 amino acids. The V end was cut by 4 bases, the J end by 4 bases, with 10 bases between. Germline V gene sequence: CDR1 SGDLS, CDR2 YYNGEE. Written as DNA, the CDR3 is TGTGCCAGCAGCTCCCGGATCGCAGATACGCAGTATTTT. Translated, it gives CASSSRIADTQYF.

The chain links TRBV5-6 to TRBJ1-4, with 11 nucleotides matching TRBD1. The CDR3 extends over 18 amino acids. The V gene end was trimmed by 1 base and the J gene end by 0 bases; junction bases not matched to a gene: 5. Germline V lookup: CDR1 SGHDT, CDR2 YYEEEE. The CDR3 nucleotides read TGTGCCAGCAGCTTGCGCCCGGGACAGGGGGCAACTAATGAAAAACTGTTTTTT. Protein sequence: CASSLRPGQGATNEKLFF. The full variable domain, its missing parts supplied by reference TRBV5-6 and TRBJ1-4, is DAGVTQSPTHLIKTRGQQVTLRCSPKSGHDTVSWYQQALGQGPQFIFQYYEEEERQRGNFPDRFSGHQFPNYSSELNVNALLLGDSALYLCASSLRPGQGATNEKLFFGSGTQLSVL.

CDR3: CASRDSGTGNTIYF. CDR3 bases: TGTGCCAGTAGGGACTCGGGTACTGGAAACACCATATATTTT. V gene TRBV19 combines with J gene TRBJ1-3; D is uncertain. V lost 6 bases and J lost 2, with 11 bases in between. CDR3 length: 14 amino acids. Germline CDR1 and CDR2: LNHDA and SQIVND (reference sequence).

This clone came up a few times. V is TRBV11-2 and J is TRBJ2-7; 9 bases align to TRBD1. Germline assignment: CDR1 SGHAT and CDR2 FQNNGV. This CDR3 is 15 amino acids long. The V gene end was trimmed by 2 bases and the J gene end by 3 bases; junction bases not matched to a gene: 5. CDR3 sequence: CASSLLGQGIYEQYF. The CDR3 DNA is TGTGCCAGCAGCTTATTAGGACAGGGGATCTACGAGCAGTACTTC. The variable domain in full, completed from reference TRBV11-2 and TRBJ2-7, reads EAGVAQSPRYKIIEKRQSVAFWCNPISGHATLYWYQQILGQGPKLLIQFQNNGVVDDSQLPKDRFSAERLKGVDSTLKIQPAKLEDSAVYLCASSLLGQGIYEQYFGPGTRLTVT.

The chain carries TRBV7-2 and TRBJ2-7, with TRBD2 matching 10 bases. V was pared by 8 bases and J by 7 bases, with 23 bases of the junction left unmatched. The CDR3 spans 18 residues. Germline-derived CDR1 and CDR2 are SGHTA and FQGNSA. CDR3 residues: CASSAWRIVLAGAREQYF. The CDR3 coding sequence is TGTGCCAGCTCGGCCTGGCGAATCGTGCTAGCGGGAGCGCGGGAGCAGTACTTC. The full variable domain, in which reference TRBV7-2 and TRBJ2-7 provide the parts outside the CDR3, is GAGVSQSPSNKVTEKGKDVELRCDPISGHTALYWYRQSLGQGLEFLIYFQGNSAPDKSGLPSDRFSAERTGGSVSTLTIQRTQQEDSAVYLCASSAWRIVLAGAREQYFGPGTRLTVT.

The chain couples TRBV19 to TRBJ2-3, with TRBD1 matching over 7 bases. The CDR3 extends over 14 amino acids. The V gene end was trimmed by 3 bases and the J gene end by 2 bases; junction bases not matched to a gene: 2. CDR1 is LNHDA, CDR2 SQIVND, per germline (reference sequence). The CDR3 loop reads CASSMGTATDTQYF. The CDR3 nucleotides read TGTGCCAGTAGTATGGGGACAGCCACAGATACGCAGTATTTT.

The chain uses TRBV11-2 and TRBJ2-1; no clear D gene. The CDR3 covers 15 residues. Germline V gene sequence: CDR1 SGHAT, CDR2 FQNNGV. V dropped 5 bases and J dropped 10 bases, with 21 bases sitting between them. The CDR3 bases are TGTGCCAGCAGCCCACGGTGGGTAGCCGTGTCCGAGCAGTTCTTC. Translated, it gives CASSPRWVAVSEQFF.